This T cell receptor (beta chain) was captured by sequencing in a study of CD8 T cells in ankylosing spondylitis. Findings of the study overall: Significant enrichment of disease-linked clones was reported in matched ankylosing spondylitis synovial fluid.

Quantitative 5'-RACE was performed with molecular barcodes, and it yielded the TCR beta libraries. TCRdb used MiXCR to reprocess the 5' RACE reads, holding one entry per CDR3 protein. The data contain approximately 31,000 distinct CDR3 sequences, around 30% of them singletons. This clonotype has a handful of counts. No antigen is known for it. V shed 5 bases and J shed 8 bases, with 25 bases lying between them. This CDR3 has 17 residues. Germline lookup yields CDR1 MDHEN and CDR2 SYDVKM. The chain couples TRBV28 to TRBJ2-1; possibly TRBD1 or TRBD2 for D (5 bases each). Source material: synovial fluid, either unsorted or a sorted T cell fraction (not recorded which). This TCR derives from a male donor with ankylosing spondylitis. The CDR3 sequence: CASSPTVRDAPKDEQFF. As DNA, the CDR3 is TGTGCCAGCAGTCCTACCGTTCGGGACGCTCCAAAGGATGAGCAGTTCTTC.